This T cell receptor (beta chain) is from a study of T cell responses to AZD1222 COVID-19 vaccine. Using immunoSEQ multiplex PCR, the repertoire was profiled, and TCRdb retains in-frame clones only, with some absent. The table shows over 90,000 clones, with around 90% occurring only once. Here the sequenced sample was peripheral blood, taken on day 0 of AZD1222 vaccination. This TCR was sampled from an adult in good health.

The CDR3 DNA is TGTGCCAGTAGTATAGGATGGGCCTCTGGTTCACCCCTCCACTTT. Encoded protein: CASSIGWASGSPLHF. This chain uses TRBV19 with TRBJ1-6; D ambiguous. The CDR3 length is 15 residues. Deletions cut 1 base from V and 9 bases from J, with 13 bases between. Per the germline V gene, CDR1 is LNHDA and CDR2 is SQIVND (reference sequence).